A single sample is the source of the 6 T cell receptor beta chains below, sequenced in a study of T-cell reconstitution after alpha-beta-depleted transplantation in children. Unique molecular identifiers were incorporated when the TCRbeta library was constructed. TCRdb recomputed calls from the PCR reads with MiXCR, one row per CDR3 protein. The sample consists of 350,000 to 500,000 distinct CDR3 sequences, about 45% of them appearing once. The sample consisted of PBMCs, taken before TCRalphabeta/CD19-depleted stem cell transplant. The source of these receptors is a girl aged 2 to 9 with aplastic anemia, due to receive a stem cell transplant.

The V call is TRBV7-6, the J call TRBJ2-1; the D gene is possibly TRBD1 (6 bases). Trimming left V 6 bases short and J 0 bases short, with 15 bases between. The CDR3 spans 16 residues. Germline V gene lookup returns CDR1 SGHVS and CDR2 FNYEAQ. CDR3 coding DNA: TGTGCCAGCAGTTACAGGGCCTCGAGCTCCTACAATGAGCAGTTCTTC. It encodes CASSYRASSSYNEQFF.

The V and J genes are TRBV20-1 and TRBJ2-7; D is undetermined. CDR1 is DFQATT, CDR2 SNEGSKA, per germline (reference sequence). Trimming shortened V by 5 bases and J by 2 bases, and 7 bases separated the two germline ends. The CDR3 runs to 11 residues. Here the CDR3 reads CSAPSAYEQYF. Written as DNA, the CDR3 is TGCAGTGCTCCCTCCGCCTACGAGCAGTACTTC.

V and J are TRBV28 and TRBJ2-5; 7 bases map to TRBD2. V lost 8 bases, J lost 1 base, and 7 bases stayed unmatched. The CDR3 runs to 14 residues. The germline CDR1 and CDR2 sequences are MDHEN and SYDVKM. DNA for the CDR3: TGTGCCAGCCGGGAGTGGGGGGGCCAAGAGACCCAGTACTTC. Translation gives CASREWGGQETQYF.

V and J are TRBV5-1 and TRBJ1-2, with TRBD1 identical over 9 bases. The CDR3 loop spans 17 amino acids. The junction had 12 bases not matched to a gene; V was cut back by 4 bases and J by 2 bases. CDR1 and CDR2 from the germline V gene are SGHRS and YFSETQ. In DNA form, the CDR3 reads TGCGCCAGCAGCCTATCCACCGGACAGGGGAAGAACTATGGCTACACCTTC. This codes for CASSLSTGQGKNYGYTF.

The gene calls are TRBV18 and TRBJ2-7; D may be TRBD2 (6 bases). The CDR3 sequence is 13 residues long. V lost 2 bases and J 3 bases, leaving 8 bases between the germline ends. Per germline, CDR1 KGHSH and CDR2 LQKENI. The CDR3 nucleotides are TGTGCCAGCTCACCAGGAGGGAACTACGAGCAGTACTTC. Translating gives CASSPGGNYEQYF.

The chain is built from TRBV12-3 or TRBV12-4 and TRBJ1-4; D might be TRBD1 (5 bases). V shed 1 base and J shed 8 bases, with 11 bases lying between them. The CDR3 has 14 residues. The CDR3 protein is CASSLVGGREKLFF. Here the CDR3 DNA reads TGTGCCAGCAGTTTAGTCGGGGGACGAGAAAAACTGTTTTTT.